One sample yielded the 20 T cell receptor beta chains listed below, sequenced in a study of cytomegalovirus exposure and HLA in healthy donors. Primers for the PCR totalled 60 Vbeta and 13 Jbeta. TCRdb's copy holds only in-frame clones and misses some; the assay was immunoSEQ multiplex PCR. Here the sample spans more than 120,000 clones, roughly 80% being singletons. The sample taken for sequencing was PBMCs. Receptor source: a woman aged 25 to 39 in good health and CMV-seronegative.

The chain recombines TRBV9 with TRBJ2-5; 7 bases agree with TRBD1. CDR3 length equals 16 residues. Germline CDR1 SGDLS, CDR2 YYNGEE. With 3 bases clipped from V and 5 bases from J, the junction kept 13 bases outside the gene matches. CDR3 nucleotides: TGTGCCAGCAGCGCCACCGCCTCAGGGGGTCTGGAGACCCAGTACTTC. This sequence encodes CASSATASGGLETQYF.

The rearrangement uses TRBV10-2 and TRBJ2-5; 8 bases agree with TRBD2. This CDR3 contains 14 residues. The V gene end was trimmed by 7 bases and the J gene end by 5 bases; junction bases not matched to a gene: 9. The germline gives CDR1 WSHSY, CDR2 SAAADI. As DNA, the CDR3 is TGCGCCAGCACCCCGGGGGGGTTGTTGGAGACCCAGTACTTC. Amino acids: CASTPGGLLETQYF.

The rearrangement uses TRBV19 and TRBJ2-7; D unresolved. Trimming left V 3 bases short and J 0 bases short, with 12 bases between. This CDR3 comprises 15 residues. Per the germline V gene, CDR1 is LNHDA and CDR2 is SQIVND (reference sequence). The CDR3 bases are TGTGCCAGTAGTATGAACAAAAGGAGCTCCTACGAGCAGTACTTC. This sequence encodes CASSMNKRSSYEQYF.

This clone has just a few counts. V and J are TRBV29-1 and TRBJ1-1; 10 bases are shared with TRBD1. Germline V CDR1 and CDR2: SQVTM, ANQGSEA. V lost 6 bases, J lost 1 base, and 5 bases stayed unmatched. The CDR3 sequence is 14 residues long. CDR3 sequence (DNA): TGCAGCGTGGACAGGACAGGGGGGAACACTGAAGCTTTCTTT. Amino acid sequence: CSVDRTGGNTEAFF.

The chain carries TRBV6-6 and TRBJ1-1; a weak D match, TRBD1 (6 bases). CDR1 and CDR2 from the germline V gene are MNHNY and SVGAGI (reference sequence). V shed 4 bases and J shed 5 bases, with 14 bases lying between them. The CDR3 has 14 residues. In DNA form, the CDR3 reads TGTGCCAGCAGTTTCGGGGGGGCAGAAACTGAAGCTTTCTTT. Its protein is CASSFGGAETEAFF.

V and J are TRBV27 and TRBJ2-7; TRBD2 matches at 13 bases. Germline CDR1 is MNHEY and CDR2 is SMNVEV (reference sequence). The V gene end was trimmed by 6 bases and the J gene end by 5 bases; junction bases not matched to a gene: 13. The CDR3 is 17 residues long. The CDR3 DNA follows: TGTGCCAGCAGCCCAACTAGCGGGAGGGCCGTGCGAAACGAGCAGTACTTC. Translation gives CASSPTSGRAVRNEQYF.

This rearrangement joins TRBV30 to TRBJ1-1; 10 nucleotides match TRBD1. With V trimmed by 3 bases and J by 3 bases, 7 bases remained unmatched. The V gene's germline CDR1 is GTSNPN and CDR2 SVGIG (reference sequence). The CDR3 sequence is 15 residues long. The CDR3 spells CAWRRGQGLDTEAFF. The CDR3 nucleotides read TGTGCCTGGAGGCGGGGACAGGGGCTTGACACTGAAGCTTTCTTT. Combining the CDR3 with reference TRBV30 and TRBJ1-1 gives the whole variable domain SQTIHQWPATLVQPVGSPLSLECTVEGTSNPNLYWYRQAAGRGLQLLFYSVGIGQISSEVPQNLSASRPQDRQFILSSKKLLLSDSGFYLCAWRRGQGLDTEAFFGQGTRLTVV.

The chain combines TRBV28 with TRBJ1-1; 9 bases agree with TRBD1. This CDR3 comprises 14 residues. V dropped 7 bases and J dropped 9; count of bases not matched to a gene: 12. Germline CDR1 and CDR2: MDHEN and SYDVKM. This chain's CDR3 is CASTRDRAPSKAFF. Here the CDR3 DNA reads TGTGCCAGCACCCGGGACAGGGCTCCCAGTAAAGCTTTCTTT.

This chain connects TRBV19 to TRBJ2-5, with TRBD2 matching 7 bases. The CDR3 sequence is 16 residues long. Germline loops: CDR1 LNHDA, CDR2 SQIVND (reference sequence). With V trimmed by 2 bases and J by 1 base, 7 bases remained unmatched. The DNA of the CDR3 is TGTGCCAGTAGTATATGGGCTAGCGGACCCCAAGAGACCCAGTACTTC. As protein: CASSIWASGPQETQYF. The variable domain in full, with the rest retrieved from reference TRBV19 and TRBJ2-5, is DGGITQSPKYLFRKEGQNVTLSCEQNLNHDAMYWYRQDPGQGLRLIYYSQIVNDFQKGDIAEGYSVSREKKESFPLTVTSAQKNPTAFYLCASSIWASGPQETQYFGPGTRLLVL.

The table lists this clone with a count of one. This chain connects TRBV6-5 to TRBJ2-5; possibly TRBD2 for D (7 bases). The germline V gene encodes CDR1 MNHEY and CDR2 SVGAGI. The V end lost 6 bases, the J end lost 4 bases, and 18 bases lay between the germline ends. CDR3 length: 15 amino acids. CDR3 sequence reads: CASRPEGGRRETQYF. For the CDR3, the DNA is TGTGCCAGCAGACCGGAGGGGGGGCGCAGAGAGACCCAGTACTTC.

The V gene is TRBV7-2, the J gene TRBJ1-5, with D perhaps TRBD1 (5 bases). The ends were cut back, 1 base at V and 7 bases at J, with 8 bases in the middle. Per germline, CDR1 SGHTA and CDR2 FQGNSA. The CDR3 sequence is 13 residues long. CDR3 coding DNA: TGTGCCAGCAGCTTAGACGGGGGACAGCCCCAGCATTTT. Translating it yields CASSLDGGQPQHF.

J is TRBJ2-7 and V is TRBV27; D remains ambiguous. This CDR3 contains 14 residues. The germline gives CDR1 MNHEY, CDR2 SMNVEV (reference sequence). With 2 bases removed from V and 0 bases from J, the gap between germline ends came to 8 bases. The CDR3 loop is CASSLASGSYEQYF. The DNA of the CDR3 is TGTGCCAGCAGTTTAGCTTCCGGCTCCTACGAGCAGTACTTC.

The table lists this clone with a few counts. This chain connects TRBV5-1 to TRBJ1-1; D might be TRBD1 (5 bases). The CDR3 covers 14 residues. Trimming removed 0 bases from V and 4 bases from J, with 10 bases in between. From germline, CDR1 is SGHRS and CDR2 YFSETQ. CDR3 DNA: TGCGCCAGCAGCTTGGGACAGCGGGGCACTGAAGCTTTCTTT. It specifies CASSLGQRGTEAFF. Complete variable domain (other parts from reference TRBV5-1 and TRBJ1-1): KAGVTQTPRYLIKTRGQQVTLSCSPISGHRSVSWYQQTPGQGLQFLFEYFSETQRNKGNFPGRFSGRQFSNSRSEMNVSTLELGDSALYLCASSLGQRGTEAFFGQGTRLTVV.

The rearrangement joins TRBV28 to TRBJ1-2; D not resolved. The germline V gene has CDR1 MDHEN and CDR2 SYDVKM. V was clipped by 3 bases and J by 3 bases, with 5 bases between them. This CDR3 has 12 amino acids. The CDR3 coding sequence is TGTGCCAGCAGTTTTAGCTACTATGGCTACACCTTC. Translated, it gives CASSFSYYGYTF.

This clone was observed a single time. The chain carries TRBV6-6 and TRBJ2-1; 11 nucleotides match TRBD1. The V gene end was trimmed by 6 bases and the J gene end by 4 bases; junction bases not matched to a gene: 8. CDR1 and CDR2 (germline): MNHNY, SVGAGI (reference sequence). CDR3 size: 16 residues. The CDR3 sequence is CASRSSGQGGYNEQFF. CDR3 DNA: TGTGCCAGCAGGTCCTCGGGACAGGGGGGTTACAATGAGCAGTTCTTC.

The rearrangement joins TRBV7-3 to TRBJ2-5; TRBD1 aligns across 7 bases. Germline assignment: CDR1 SGHTA and CDR2 FQGTGA. The CDR3 contains 13 residues. After removal of 6 bases from V and 4 bases from J, the junction contained 5 bases not matched to a gene. Here the CDR3 reads CASSRGRRETQYF. Here the CDR3 DNA reads TGTGCCAGCAGTAGGGGGCGCAGAGAGACCCAGTACTTC.

V and J are TRBV19 and TRBJ2-6; 7 positions agree with TRBD1. V trimming: 6 bases; J trimming: 0 bases; junction bases outside the gene matches: 8. CDR3 length: 17 residues. Germline CDR1 LNHDA, CDR2 SQIVND (reference sequence). This CDR3 reads CASRRQGTLSGANVLTF. The DNA of the CDR3 is TGTGCCAGTAGGAGACAGGGAACCCTCTCTGGGGCCAACGTCCTGACTTTC.

This clone was picked up a small number of times. This chain uses TRBV27 with TRBJ2-7; no clear D gene. V was pared by 3 bases and J by 2 bases, with 17 bases between. The germline V gene encodes CDR1 MNHEY and CDR2 SMNVEV (reference sequence). This CDR3 contains 16 residues. The CDR3 DNA follows: TGTGCCAGCAGTTTCCAGTGGCAGTCCGATGCCTACGAGCAGTACTTC. Encoded protein: CASSFQWQSDAYEQYF.

This rearrangement joins TRBV18 to TRBJ1-1; 10 bases map to TRBD1. Germline values: CDR1 KGHSH, CDR2 LQKENI. This CDR3 is built from 13 residues. Unmatched junction bases numbered 3, after V lost 8 bases and J lost 3 bases. CDR3 nucleotide sequence: TGTGCCAGCCAAGGACAGGGGGACACTGAAGCTTTCTTT. Translating it yields CASQGQGDTEAFF.

The V and J genes are TRBV6-4 and TRBJ1-3; no firm D call. Germline CDR1 MRHNA, CDR2 SNTAGT. V lost 6 bases to trimming and J lost 7 bases, with 13 bases between them. The length of the CDR3 is 13 residues. This CDR3 is CASSLEVGNTIYF. The CDR3 DNA follows: TGTGCCAGCAGCCTTGAAGTCGGTAACACCATATATTTT.